The clone carrying this T cell receptor beta chain was recorded many times. V gave up 3 bases and J gave up 9 bases; unmatched junction bases: 9. Germline loops: CDR1 MGHRA, CDR2 YSYEKL. The CDR3 has 16 amino acids. The data originate from a study of prognosis after radiotherapy for stage I lung cancer. Two rounds of multiplex PCR amplified TCR beta CDR3 from genomic DNA. First-round PCR employed TRBV- and TRBJ-specific primers for each gene. Via MiXCR, TCRdb re-called the multiplex PCR reads, giving one row per CDR3 protein. The sample lists around 18,000 distinct CDR3 sequences, roughly 30% occurring once.

This TCR came from a donor over 45 with non-small cell lung cancer. This chain uses TRBV4-1 with TRBJ2-1, with TRBD2 matching 12 bases. This specimen consisted of PBMCs, obtained before or after stereotactic body radiation therapy (not recorded which). CDR3 residues: CASSQGLAGISGEQFF. As DNA, the CDR3 is TGCGCCAGCAGCCAGGGACTAGCGGGTATCTCGGGTGAGCAGTTCTTC.